This paragraph reports one T cell receptor (beta chain). The antigen remains unidentified. This CDR3 has 15 amino acids. The germline gives CDR1 MGHRA, CDR2 YSYEKL. The junction had 14 bases not matched to a gene; V was cut back by 7 bases and J by 8 bases. This specimen comes from a study of cytomegalovirus exposure and HLA in healthy donors. The study's findings and limits: Follow-up analysis seemed to connect common viral pathogens with several of the most significant clusters identified. A later analysis found TCR association rates differed by HLA locus, highest for DRB1 and lowest for HLA-C. In a later analysis, TCR beta V- and J-gene trimming showed a link to a missense DCLRE1C variant. Most TCRs appeared rarely, but some public TCRs recurred in many donors.

In the PCR, 60 Vbeta and 13 Jbeta primers were used. Measured with immunoSEQ multiplex PCR; TCRdb has only the in-frame clones, and not every one. The data show roughly 160,000 clones, nearly 80% seen once. Sequenced input: PBMCs. The V gene is TRBV4-1, the J gene TRBJ1-2, with TRBD1 identical over 9 bases. This clonotype originated in a man in his forties or fifties in good health and CMV-seropositive. The DNA of the CDR3 is TGCGCCAGCACCTCCGGAGGGACAGGGTTTCGGGGCTACACCTTC. It specifies CASTSGGTGFRGYTF.